This TCR beta chain was documented in a study of T cells in Graves' hyperthyroidism and ophthalmopathy. The study's findings and limits: In validation, the model predicted ophthalmopathy. These predictions came a median about 6.5 months before onset. The authors' 13 V-J model separated ophthalmopathy from stable hyperthyroidism. Blood shared most expanded thyroid clonotypes above 0.001.

The CDR3 spans 15 residues. Trimming pared 0 bases from V and 1 base from J, leaving 7 bases between. Germline V gene data show CDR1 as MNHEY and CDR2 as SVGEGT. Concerning this clonotype itself: Its matching antigen is unknown.

TCR beta CDR3 region amplification was performed from RNA transcripts. When the TCR CDR3 underwent first-round RT-PCR, the HTBI primer set was used. In TCRdb, the multiplex PCR reads were re-called with MiXCR into one record per CDR3 protein. The sample carries under 300,000 distinct CDR3 sequences, about an eighth recorded once. Sequences were obtained from blood. The chain links TRBV6-2 or TRBV6-3 to TRBJ2-1; TRBD1 might be the D (5 bases). The source of this sequence is a young woman with Graves' hyperthyroidism that later progressed to Graves' ophthalmopathy. DNA of the CDR3: TGTGCCAGCAGTTACTCTGGACAATCCTACAATGAGCAGTTCTTC. This codes for CASSYSGQSYNEQFF.